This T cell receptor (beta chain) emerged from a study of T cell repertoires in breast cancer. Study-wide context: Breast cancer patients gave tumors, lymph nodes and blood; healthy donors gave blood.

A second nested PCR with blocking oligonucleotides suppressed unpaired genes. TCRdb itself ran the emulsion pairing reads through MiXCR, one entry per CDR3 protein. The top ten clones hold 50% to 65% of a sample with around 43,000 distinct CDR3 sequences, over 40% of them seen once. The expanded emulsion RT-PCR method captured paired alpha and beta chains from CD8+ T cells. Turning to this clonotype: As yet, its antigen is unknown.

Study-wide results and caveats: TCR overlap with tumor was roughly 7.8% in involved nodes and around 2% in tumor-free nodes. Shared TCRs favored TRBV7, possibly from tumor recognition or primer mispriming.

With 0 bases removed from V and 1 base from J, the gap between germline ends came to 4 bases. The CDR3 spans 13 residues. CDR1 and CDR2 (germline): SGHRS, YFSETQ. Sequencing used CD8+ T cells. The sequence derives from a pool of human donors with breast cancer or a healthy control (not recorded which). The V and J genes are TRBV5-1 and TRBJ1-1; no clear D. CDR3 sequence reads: CASSLAWNTEAFF. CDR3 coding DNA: TGCGCCAGCAGCTTGGCGTGGAACACTGAAGCTTTCTTT.